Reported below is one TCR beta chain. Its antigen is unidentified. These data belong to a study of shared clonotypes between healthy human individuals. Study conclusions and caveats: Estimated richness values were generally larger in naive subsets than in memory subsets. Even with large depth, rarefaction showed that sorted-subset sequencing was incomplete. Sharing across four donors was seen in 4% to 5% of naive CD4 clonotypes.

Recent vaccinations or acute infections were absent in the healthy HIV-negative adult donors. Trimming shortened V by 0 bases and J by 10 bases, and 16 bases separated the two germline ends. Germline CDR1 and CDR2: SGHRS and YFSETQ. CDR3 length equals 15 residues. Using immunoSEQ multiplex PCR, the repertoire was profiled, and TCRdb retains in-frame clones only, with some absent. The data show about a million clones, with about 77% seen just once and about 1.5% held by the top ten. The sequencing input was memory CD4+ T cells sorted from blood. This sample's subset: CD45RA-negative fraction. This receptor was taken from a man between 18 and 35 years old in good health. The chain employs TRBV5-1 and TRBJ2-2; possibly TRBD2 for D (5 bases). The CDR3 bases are TGCGCCAGCAGCTTGGGGGGAGTAGGACTCACGGAGCTGTTTTTT. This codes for CASSLGGVGLTELFF.